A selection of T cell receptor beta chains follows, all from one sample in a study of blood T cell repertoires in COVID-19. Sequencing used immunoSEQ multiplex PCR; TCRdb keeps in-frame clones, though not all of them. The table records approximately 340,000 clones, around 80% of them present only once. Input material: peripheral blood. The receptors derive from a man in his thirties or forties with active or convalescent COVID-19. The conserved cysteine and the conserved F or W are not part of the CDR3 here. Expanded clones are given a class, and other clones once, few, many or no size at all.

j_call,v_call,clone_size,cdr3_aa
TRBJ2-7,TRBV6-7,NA,ASRFEVPYEQY
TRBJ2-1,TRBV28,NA,ASSPLGQGNNEQF
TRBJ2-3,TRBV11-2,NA,ASRGTGPDTQY
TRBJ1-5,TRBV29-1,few,SVEYREGQPQH
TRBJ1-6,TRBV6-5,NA,ASSYGGSPLH
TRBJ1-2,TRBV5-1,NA,ASSVGGQLYGYT
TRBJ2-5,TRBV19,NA,ASSSLLGLAGETQY
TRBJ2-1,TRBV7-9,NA,ASWGGPGGNEQF
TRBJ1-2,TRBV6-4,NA,ASSESITR
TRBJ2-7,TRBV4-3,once,ASSQEGTAAYEQY
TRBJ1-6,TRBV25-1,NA,ASRRGQHNSPLH
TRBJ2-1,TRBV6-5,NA,ASSSASGTEQF
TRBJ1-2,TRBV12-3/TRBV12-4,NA,ASSSDNYGYT
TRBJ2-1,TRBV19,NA,ASSIEGATYNEQF
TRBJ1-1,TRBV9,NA,ASSVSKQGGTEAF
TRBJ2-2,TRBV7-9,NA,ASSLAPLAGLANTGELF
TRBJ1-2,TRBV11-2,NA,ASSPPGQSFYGYT
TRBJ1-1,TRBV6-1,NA,ASSETTVNTEAF
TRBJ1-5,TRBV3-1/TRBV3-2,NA,ASSQGAVQPQH
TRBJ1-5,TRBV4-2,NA,ASSQDFGMTEQLPQH
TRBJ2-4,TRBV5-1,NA,ASRTTSGGFLNIQY
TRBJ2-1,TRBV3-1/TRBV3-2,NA,ASSLSGPYNEQF
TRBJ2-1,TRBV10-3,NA,AISPVRAGGTDEQF
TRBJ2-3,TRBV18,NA,ASSTGTGGTDTQY
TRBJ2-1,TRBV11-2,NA,ASRALKGGVPSEQF
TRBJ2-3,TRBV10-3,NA,AITGTDTQY
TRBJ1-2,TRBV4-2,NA,ASSQDLGGSPGWDYT